The T cell receptor (beta chain) under discussion was sequenced for a study of cytotoxic CD8 clonotypes in ibrutinib-treated CLL. For the study at large: After treatment lasting a median roughly 12 months, range 6 to 36, response samples were collected.

Clones were read by immunoSEQ multiplex PCR, and TCRdb kept only the in-frame ones, dropping some. Counted here are about 160,000 clones, over 65% occurring once; the ten biggest clones make up around 2%. Looked up from germline, CDR1 is ENHRY and CDR2 is SYGVKD. There are 14 residues in the CDR3. With 4 bases clipped from V and 4 bases from J, the junction kept 4 bases outside the gene matches. The gene calls are TRBV10-3 and TRBJ1-3, with 7 bases aligning to TRBD1. The clonotype comes from a human donor with chronic lymphocytic leukemia. The sequences come from PBMCs, collected after 12 months of ibrutinib treatment. The CDR3 region has the DNA TGTGCCATCAGTGTTAAGGGGGCGGGAAACACCATATATTTT. This encodes CAISVKGAGNTIYF.